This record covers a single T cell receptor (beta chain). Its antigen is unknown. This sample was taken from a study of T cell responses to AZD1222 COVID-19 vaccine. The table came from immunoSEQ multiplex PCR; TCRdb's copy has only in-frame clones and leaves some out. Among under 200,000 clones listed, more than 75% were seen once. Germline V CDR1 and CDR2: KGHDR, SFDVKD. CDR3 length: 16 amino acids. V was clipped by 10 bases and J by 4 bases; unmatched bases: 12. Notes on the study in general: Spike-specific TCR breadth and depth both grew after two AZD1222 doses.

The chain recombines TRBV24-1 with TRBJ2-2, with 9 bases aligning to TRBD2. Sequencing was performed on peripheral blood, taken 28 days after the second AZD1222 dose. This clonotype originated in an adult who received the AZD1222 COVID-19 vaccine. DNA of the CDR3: TGTGCCACACACCCGCTAGCGGGAAAATTCACCGGGGAGCTGTTTTTT. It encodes CATHPLAGKFTGELFF.